One sample yielded the 24 T cell receptor beta chains listed below, sequenced in a study of molecular identifiers for immune sequencing clone quantification. From the PCR reads, TCRdb called clonotypes with MiXCR, one entry per CDR3 protein. The table includes about 640,000 distinct CDR3 sequences, just under 20% detected once. Sequenced: naive CD8+ T cells from blood, with Jurkat cell RNA spiked in. Regarding subset: FACS-sorted CD8+CD4-CCR7+CD45RA+ naive T cells. These receptors all stem from a human donor in good health. Some libraries in this study had Jurkat cell RNA spiked in.

This clonotype was seen only a few times. This sequence joins TRBV11-2 and TRBJ1-2, with 7 nucleotides matching TRBD1. This CDR3 has 14 residues. V was pared by 4 bases and J by 0 bases, with 2 bases of the junction left unmatched. Germline V gives CDR1 SGHAT, CDR2 FQNNGV. Written as DNA, the CDR3 is TGTGCCAGCAGCTCGGGACAGACTAACTATGGCTACACCTTC. Encoded protein: CASSSGQTNYGYTF. The variable domain in full, completed from reference TRBV11-2 and TRBJ1-2, reads EAGVAQSPRYKIIEKRQSVAFWCNPISGHATLYWYQQILGQGPKLLIQFQNNGVVDDSQLPKDRFSAERLKGVDSTLKIQPAKLEDSAVYLCASSSGQTNYGYTFGSGTRLTVV.

In its sample, this clonotype was seen once. This may be a read error, as it is one base from a much larger clone. This sequence joins TRBV2 and TRBJ1-1; the match to TRBD1 covers 7 bases. Germline loops: CDR1 SNHLY, CDR2 FYNNEI. The CDR3 has 13 amino acids. The CDR3 is CARDREVNTEALF. The CDR3 bases are TGTGCCAGAGACAGGGAAGTGAACACTGAAGCTCTCTTT.

This clonotype was found a few times. The gene calls are TRBV6-5 and TRBJ1-2, with 7 bases lining up with TRBD1. This CDR3 region has 14 residues. After removal of 5 bases from V and 1 base from J, the junction contained 4 bases not matched to a gene. Germline assignment: CDR1 MNHEY and CDR2 SVGAGI. The CDR3 region has the DNA TGTGCCAGCAGTCCCGGACAGGTTAACTATGGCTACACCTTC. Its translation: CASSPGQVNYGYTF.

This clonotype was seen ten or more times. The rearrangement joins TRBV12-3 or TRBV12-4 to TRBJ2-3; TRBD2 matches 8 bases. This CDR3 contains 14 residues. V lost 4 bases to trimming and J lost 4 bases; unmatched junction nucleotides: 4. CDR3 nucleotides: TGTGCCAGCAGTTCGGGGGGGTTGGCAGATACGCAGTATTTT. It yields the protein CASSSGGLADTQYF.

This clonotype appeared many times. This chain connects TRBV2 to TRBJ2-3; perhaps TRBD1 as D (6 bases). Trimming took off 2 bases at V and 5 bases at J, with 20 bases between the two ends. The germline V gene has CDR1 SNHLY and CDR2 FYNNEI. This CDR3 comprises 17 residues. The CDR3 DNA reads TGTGCCAGCAGTGAAAGGCGACAGGTCATTCCTGGAGATACGCAGTATTTT. Protein sequence: CASSERRQVIPGDTQYF.

The chain couples TRBV27 to TRBJ1-5; D unresolved. Trimming shortened V by 7 bases and J by 2 bases, and 12 bases separated the two germline ends. From germline, CDR1 is MNHEY and CDR2 SMNVEV (reference sequence). CDR3 length equals 14 residues. DNA for the CDR3: TGTGCCAGCAATAGTACTTTGGGCAATCAGCCCCAGCATTTT. Protein product: CASNSTLGNQPQHF.

In its sample, this clonotype was seen a few times. V and J are TRBV24-1 and TRBJ2-7; 10 bases match TRBD1. CDR3 length equals 15 residues. The trim removed 5 bases at V and 4 bases at J, leaving 7 bases unmatched. Germline V CDR1 and CDR2: KGHDR, SFDVKD. In DNA, the CDR3 is TGTGCCACCAGTGGCCCCGGACAGGGGGGGTACGAGCAGTACTTC. This codes for CATSGPGQGGYEQYF.

The chain combines TRBV27 with TRBJ2-2; D is perhaps TRBD1 (5 bases). CDR3 size: 14 residues. Trimming left V 0 bases short and J 7 bases short, with 9 bases between. Germline CDR1 is MNHEY and CDR2 is SMNVEV (reference sequence). The CDR3 is CASSLSIRGGELFF. For the CDR3, the DNA is TGTGCCAGCAGTTTATCGATAAGGGGCGGGGAGCTGTTTTTT.

This clonotype was observed many times. The chain is built from TRBV20-1 and TRBJ2-1; the match to TRBD2 covers 10 bases. CDR1 and CDR2 (germline): DFQATT, SNEGSKA (reference sequence). The CDR3 spans 13 residues. The V segment lost 8 bases and the J segment 3 bases; nucleotides outside the gene matches: 4. CDR3 sequence reads: CSLTSGVYNEQFF. The CDR3 nucleotides are TGCAGTCTTACTAGCGGGGTCTACAATGAGCAGTTCTTC.

This clonotype has a handful of counts. The rearrangement joins TRBV28 to TRBJ2-2; D gene uncertain. The CDR3 spans 13 residues. V lost 3 bases to trimming and J lost 7 bases, with 9 bases between them. The germline CDR1 and CDR2 sequences are MDHEN and SYDVKM. CDR3 loop: CASSFGVGGELFF. In DNA, the CDR3 is TGTGCCAGCAGTTTTGGGGTTGGCGGGGAGCTGTTTTTT.

There are many counts of this clonotype. The CDR3 here is CASSPPLGSGAYEQYF. The CDR3 nucleotides are TGTGCCAGCAGCCCCCCGCTCGGTAGCGGAGCATACGAGCAGTACTTC. The chain combines TRBV13 with TRBJ2-7, with D perhaps TRBD2 (6 bases). The germline CDR1 and CDR2 sequences are PRHDT and FYEKMQ (reference sequence). The CDR3 extends over 16 amino acids. The V gene lost 5 bases and the J gene lost 4 bases, with 21 bases spanning the gap.

In this sample, this clonotype turned up a few times. A much larger clonotype is one base distant, so this may be a read error. The chain is built from TRBV7-9 and TRBJ1-1, with no clear D. The CDR3 runs 12 residues. Between the trimmed V and J ends, which lost 7 bases and 3 bases, there was a span of 9 bases. Germline V gene sequence: CDR1 SEHNR, CDR2 FQNEAQ (reference sequence). The CDR3 DNA reads TGTGCCAGCAACAATACAGACACTGAAGCTTTCTTT. It specifies CASNNTDTEAFF.

The table lists this clonotype with many counts. J is TRBJ1-5 and V is TRBV6-2 or TRBV6-3; maybe TRBD1 (6 bases). V gave up 4 bases and J gave up 6 bases, with 10 bases separating them. The CDR3 is made up of 13 amino acids. Germline loops: CDR1 MNHEY, CDR2 SVGEGT. In DNA, the CDR3 is TGTGCCAGCAGTTCTCAGGGGTCTCAGCCCCAGCATTTT. Protein sequence: CASSSQGSQPQHF.

Remarks on this clonotype: A much larger clone lies one base from this, so it may be a read error. The gene calls are TRBV4-1 and TRBJ1-5; D may be TRBD1 (5 bases). There are 15 residues in the CDR3. The V gene's germline CDR1 is MGHRA and CDR2 YSYEKL. The CDR3, as DNA: TGCGCCAGCAACCAAGCCCCTGGGGGGAATCAGCCCCAGCATTTT. Translated, it gives CASNQAPGGNQPQHF.

Of note for this clonotype: Since a much larger clone is just one base distant, this may be a read error. Because the CDR3 is missing its conserved closing phenylalanine or tryptophan, this is likely a read error. CDR3 nucleotides: TGTGCCAGCAGTTTAGCGGATCGGGAGCAGTACCTC. Its translation: CASSLADREQYL. This chain links TRBV12-3 or TRBV12-4 with TRBJ2-7; the D is unclear. The CDR3 sequence is 12 residues long. V shed 0 bases and J shed 7 bases, with 7 bases lying between them.

Ten or more counts support this clonotype. The chain uses TRBV7-9 and TRBJ2-7, with D maybe TRBD2 (5 bases). Germline loops: CDR1 SEHNR, CDR2 FQNEAQ (reference sequence). The CDR3 contains 13 residues. V dropped 5 bases and J dropped 4 bases, with 12 bases sitting between them. The CDR3 DNA reads TGTGCCAGCAGCCACCGGGAACTTTACGAGCAGTACTTC. Protein: CASSHRELYEQYF. The complete variable domain, with remaining parts taken from reference TRBV7-9 and TRBJ2-7, reads DTGVSQNPRHKITKRGQNVTFRCDPISEHNRLYWYRQTLGQGPEFLTYFQNEAQLEKSRLLSDRFSAERPKGSFSTLEIQRTEQGDSAMYLCASSHRELYEQYFGPGTRLTVT.

This clonotype was detected a few times. The chain carries TRBV27 and TRBJ1-2; 7 bases are a match to TRBD1. V shed 5 bases, J shed 2 bases, and the junction held 5 bases outside the gene matches. Looked up from germline, CDR1 is MNHEY and CDR2 is SMNVEV (reference sequence). This CDR3 has 14 amino acids. The CDR3 coding sequence is TGTGCCAGCAGTCCCACGGGACAGAACTATGGCTACACCTTC. It translates to CASSPTGQNYGYTF.

Ten or more counts support this clonotype. The chain has TRBV14 and TRBJ2-7; no definite D call. CDR1 is SGHDN, CDR2 FVKESK, per germline. This CDR3 region has 14 residues. Trimming removed 2 bases at V and 0 bases at J, with 8 bases between. The CDR3: CASSQRHSSYEQYF. The CDR3 coding sequence is TGTGCCAGCAGCCAACGGCACTCCTCCTACGAGCAGTACTTC.

There are many counts of this clonotype. The chain uses TRBV4-1 and TRBJ2-3; D is tentatively TRBD1 or TRBD2 (7 bases each). The CDR3 loop spans 14 amino acids. V lost 4 bases, J lost 4 bases, and 12 bases lay in between. Germline lookup yields CDR1 MGHRA and CDR2 YSYEKL. The CDR3 DNA is TGCGCCAGCAGCCCAGGGGGGGCCCCAGATACGCAGTATTTT. Its translation: CASSPGGAPDTQYF.

This clonotype was found many times. This chain uses TRBV6-2 or TRBV6-3 with TRBJ1-1, with unresolved D. Trimming pared 6 bases from V and 7 bases from J, leaving 24 bases between. Per germline, CDR1 MNHEY and CDR2 SVGEGT. The CDR3 covers 16 residues. In nucleotides, the CDR3 is TGTGCCAGCAGCACTACTACGGGAATCCATTGGAGTGAAGCTTTCTTT. Protein sequence: CASSTTTGIHWSEAFF.

In regard to this clonotype: This may be a read error: a much more frequent sequence differs by one nucleotide. The gene calls are TRBV11-2 and TRBJ2-5; 10 nucleotides line up with TRBD1. The CDR3 is made up of 17 amino acids. Germline lookup yields CDR1 SGHAT and CDR2 FQNNGV. V lost 4 bases, J lost 4 bases, and 12 bases stayed unmatched. CDR3 sequence (DNA): TGTGCCAGCAGCTCACGGGTCGGGACAGGGGACGGAGAGACCCAGTACTTC. It specifies CASSSRVGTGDGETQYF.

This clonotype showed up many times. This chain joins TRBV24-1 and TRBJ2-1, with 7 bases fitting TRBD1. Per germline, CDR1 KGHDR and CDR2 SFDVKD. V lost 3 bases and J lost 9; bases outside the gene matches: 7. The CDR3 is 14 amino acids. The CDR3 reads CATSDPDRVVEQFF. CDR3 nucleotides: TGTGCCACCAGTGATCCCGACAGGGTAGTTGAGCAGTTCTTC.

Only a few counts were recorded for this clonotype. The rearrangement links TRBV6-1 to TRBJ2-3; 9 nucleotides line up with TRBD1. This CDR3 is 14 amino acids long. Per the germline V gene, CDR1 is MNHNS and CDR2 is SASEGT. J lost 5 bases, V lost 5 bases, and 5 bases had no gene match. The CDR3: CASSTGQGEDTQYF. In nucleotides, the CDR3 is TGTGCCAGCAGTACGGGACAGGGTGAAGATACGCAGTATTTT.

Many counts were recorded for this clonotype. This chain connects TRBV28 to TRBJ2-1; perhaps D is TRBD1 or TRBD2 (5 bases each). The CDR3 extends over 14 amino acids. Trimming left V 3 bases short and J 3 bases short, with 9 bases between. Per germline, CDR1 MDHEN and CDR2 SYDVKM. CDR3: CASSFGTIYNEQFF. CDR3 nucleotide sequence: TGTGCCAGCAGTTTCGGGACGATCTACAATGAGCAGTTCTTC.